The rows below give T cell receptor beta chains drawn from one sample of a study of technical replicates of blood from a few donors. Measured with immunoSEQ multiplex PCR; TCRdb has only the in-frame clones, and not every one. The sample carries 91,000 or so clones, 95% recorded once. The sequencing input was T cells isolated from PBMCs. Receptors were obtained from a human donor in good health. Both conserved end residues are part of each CDR3. The order of the fields is J gene, clone size, D gene, V gene, CDR3 protein, CDR3 DNA. The D gene is left open where the match is weak. Size is omitted from some rows. Given values are once, few, many or a class for expanded clones.

>TRBJ1-1|once|-|TRBV4-1
CASSRFYGGPGAEAFF
TGCGCCAGCAGCCGATTCTACGGCGGGCCGGGGGCTGAAGCTTTCTTT
>TRBJ1-2|-|-|TRBV11-3
CASSPDGNYGYTF
TGTGCCAGCAGTCCGGACGGGAATTATGGCTACACCTTC
>TRBJ2-5|-|-|TRBV25-1
CASSELFSGGLSEETQYF
TGTGCCAGCAGTGAATTGTTCTCCGGGGGGCTAAGCGAAGAGACCCAGTACTTC
>TRBJ2-1|-|-|TRBV27
CASSFSGYNEQFF
TGTGCCAGCAGTTTCTCCGGGTACAATGAGCAGTTCTTC
>TRBJ2-7|-|TRBD2|TRBV7-9
CASSFRTSATYEQYF
TGTGCCAGCAGCTTTAGGACTAGCGCTACCTACGAGCAGTACTTC
>TRBJ2-4|-|-|TRBV29-1
CSVELGQAKNIQYF
TGCAGCGTTGAATTAGGACAGGCCAAAAACATTCAGTACTTC
>TRBJ1-5|-|-|TRBV6-1
CASSQEINQPQHF
TGTGCCAGCTCACAGGAGATTAATCAGCCCCAGCATTTT
>TRBJ1-6|-|-|TRBV6-5
CASTPGPSSGGPLHF
TGTGCCAGCACGCCGGGACCGTCCTCGGGGGGACCCCTCCACTTT
>TRBJ2-1|-|-|TRBV5-1
CASSTSSSSYNEQFF
TGCGCCAGCAGCACTTCCTCGAGCTCCTACAATGAGCAGTTCTTC
>TRBJ2-2|-|TRBD2|TRBV2
CASSELREAGELFF
TGTGCCAGCAGTGAACTGCGGGAGGCTGGGGAGCTGTTTTTT
>TRBJ2-1|-|TRBD2|TRBV5-1
CASSFGTSASYNEQFF
TGCGCCAGCAGCTTTGGGACTAGCGCCTCCTACAATGAGCAGTTCTTC
>TRBJ2-1|-|TRBD2|TRBV6-1
CATRTSGNEQFF
TGTGCCACGCGGACTAGCGGCAATGAGCAGTTCTTC
>TRBJ1-1|-|-|TRBV27
CASSPLGVGGAITEAFF
TGTGCCAGCAGCCCCCTAGGGGTAGGGGGGGCAATCACTGAAGCTTTCTTT
>TRBJ2-3|-|TRBD1|TRBV25-1
CASSDSGQGGDTQYF
TGTGCCAGCAGTGATTCAGGACAGGGAGGAGATACGCAGTATTTT
>TRBJ2-5|-|TRBD2|TRBV5-1
CASSLDGTSGGAVEETQYF
TGCGCCAGCAGCTTGGATGGGACTAGCGGGGGGGCGGTAGAAGAGACCCAGTACTTC
>TRBJ2-2|-|-|TRBV7-6
CASSLTRGNTGELFF
TGTGCCAGCAGCTTAACCCGAGGGAACACCGGGGAGCTGTTTTTT
>TRBJ2-1|-|TRBD2|TRBV2
CASYKSQGREVGGQFF
TGTGCCAGCTATAAATCACAAGGGCGGGAGGTGGGAGGGCAGTTCTTC
>TRBJ1-1|-|TRBD1|TRBV11-1
CASSSDREEAFF
TGTGCCAGCAGCTCCGACAGGGAGGAAGCTTTCTTT
>TRBJ2-3|-|TRBD2|TRBV30
CAWTTSAPDTQYF
TGTGCCTGGACGACTAGCGCCCCAGATACGCAGTATTTT
>TRBJ2-7|-|-|TRBV7-6
CASSSTQGHEQYF
TGTGCCAGCAGCTCGACGCAGGGCCACGAGCAGTACTTC
>TRBJ2-1|once|TRBD1|TRBV7-2
CASSRDREANEQFF
TGTGCCAGCAGCAGGGACAGGGAGGCGAATGAGCAGTTCTTC
>TRBJ2-7|-|-|TRBV7-9
CASRSRRDTYEQYF
TGTGCCAGCAGATCTCGACGGGACACCTACGAGCAGTACTTC
>TRBJ2-7|-|TRBD2|TRBV10-2
CASSEGGVSYEQYF
TGCGCCAGCAGTGAGGGGGGGGTTAGCTACGAGCAGTACTTC
>TRBJ2-3|-|-|TRBV7-9
CASSLDFRDTQYF
TGTGCCAGCAGCTTAGACTTCCGAGATACGCAGTATTTT
>TRBJ1-5|-|-|TRBV7-9
CASSLALGQTPVRNQPQHF
TGTGCCAGCAGCTTAGCCCTTGGACAGACGCCCGTTCGCAATCAGCCCCAGCATTTT
>TRBJ2-7|-|-|TRBV13
CASSSITVGHSYEQYF
TGTGCCAGCAGCTCGATTACAGTGGGTCACTCCTACGAGCAGTACTTC
>TRBJ1-1|-|TRBD1|TRBV7-9
CASSPPPGQSNTEAFF
TGTGCCAGCAGTCCCCCCCCGGGACAGTCGAACACTGAAGCTTTCTTT
>TRBJ2-7|once|-|TRBV29-1
CSVEVHYEQYF
TGCAGCGTTGAAGTACACTACGAGCAGTACTTC